The following is a TCR beta chain sequence with its context. These data come from a study of blood T cell repertoires in COVID-19. Study at large: The United States, Italy and Spain provided the acute and convalescent COVID-19 samples. The analysed material was cDNA or gDNA that came from T cells, B-cell-depleted T cells, or PBMCs.

In the authors' methods: Reference gene primer amplification in the assay estimated nucleated cell counts. Only in-frame clones appear in the TCRdb table, and some are missing; sequencing was by immunoSEQ multiplex PCR. Clone size and the V and J calls come from that table; the DNA yielded D and trimming. The data contain 30,000 to 40,000 clones, roughly 85% of them singletons. Per the germline V gene, CDR1 is SNHLY and CDR2 is FYNNEI. The CDR3 runs 15 residues. Unmatched junction bases numbered 6, after V lost 6 bases and J lost 4 bases. This clonotype originated in an older woman with active COVID-19. This chain joins TRBV2 and TRBJ2-3; 11 bases fit TRBD2. Material for sequencing was peripheral blood. The CDR3 sequence: CASRLAGGGADTQYF. The CDR3 DNA is TGTGCCAGCAGGCTAGCGGGGGGTGGGGCAGATACGCAGTATTTT.